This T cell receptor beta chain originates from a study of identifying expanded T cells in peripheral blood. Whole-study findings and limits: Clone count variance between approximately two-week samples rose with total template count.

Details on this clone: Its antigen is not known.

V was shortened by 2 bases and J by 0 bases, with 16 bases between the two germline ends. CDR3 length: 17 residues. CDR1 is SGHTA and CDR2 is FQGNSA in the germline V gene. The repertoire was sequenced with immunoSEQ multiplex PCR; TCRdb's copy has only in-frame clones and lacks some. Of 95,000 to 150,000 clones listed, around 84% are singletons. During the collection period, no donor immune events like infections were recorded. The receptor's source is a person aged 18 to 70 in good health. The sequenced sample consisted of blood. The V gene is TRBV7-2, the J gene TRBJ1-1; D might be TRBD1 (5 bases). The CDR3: CASSLTPPDRLNTEAFF. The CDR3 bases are TGTGCCAGCAGCTTAACCCCTCCCGACAGATTGAACACTGAAGCTTTCTTT.